A selection of T cell receptor beta chains follows, all from one sample in a study of blood T cell repertoires in COVID-19. Assay: immunoSEQ multiplex PCR; the TCRdb copy retains only in-frame clones and omits some. The top ten clones hold about 4.8% of a sample with around 220,000 clones, over 75% of them seen once. The sequenced material came from peripheral blood. The source of these receptors is a man in his forties or fifties with acute or convalescent COVID-19. CDR3s include the opening cysteine and the closing phenylalanine or tryptophan. Fields, in order: clone size, J gene, V gene, D gene, CDR3 protein, CDR3 DNA. D genes are given only for firm matches. Clone sizes are given selectively: once, few, many, or a class where the clone is expanded.

- | TRBJ1-6 | TRBV11-2 | - | CASSFRIFGSPLHF | TGTGCCAGCAGCTTCCGAATATTCGGTTCACCCCTCCACTTT
- | TRBJ2-7 | TRBV4-2 | TRBD2 | CASSQDLRGSSYEQYF | TGTGCCAGCAGCCAAGATTTGCGGGGGAGTTCCTACGAGCAGTACTTC
- | TRBJ1-5 | TRBV2 | - | CASSEGDQPQHF | TGTGCCAGCAGCGAGGGGGATCAGCCCCAGCATTTT
- | TRBJ1-3 | TRBV9 | - | CASSVQTRGTIYF | TGTGCCAGCAGCGTCCAGACTCGGGGCACCATATATTTT
- | TRBJ1-1 | TRBV7-2 | - | CASSQQAGDTEAFF | TGTGCCAGCAGCCAGCAAGCAGGCGACACTGAAGCTTTCTTT
- | TRBJ1-1 | TRBV11-2 | TRBD1 | CASSANQGVTEAFF | TGTGCCAGCAGCGCCAACCAGGGGGTAACTGAAGCTTTCTTT
- | TRBJ2-5 | TRBV2 | TRBD1 | CASSLWTGESETQYF | TGTGCCAGCAGTCTCTGGACAGGGGAATCAGAGACCCAGTACTTC
- | TRBJ1-3 | TRBV11-2 | - | CASISRGGRGNTIYF | TGTGCCAGCATAAGTCGGGGGGGGCGAGGAAACACCATATATTTT
once | TRBJ2-5 | TRBV3-1/TRBV3-2 | TRBD2 | CASSHRGTSRETQYF | TGTGCCAGCAGCCACCGCGGGACTAGCCGAGAGACCCAGTACTTC
- | TRBJ1-2 | TRBV12-3/TRBV12-4 | - | CASSLGLRYGYTF | TGTGCCAGCAGTTTAGGCCTTCGGTATGGCTACACCTTC
- | TRBJ1-2 | TRBV3-1/TRBV3-2 | TRBD1 | CASSHVGQGWYGYTF | TGTGCCAGCAGCCACGTGGGACAGGGGTGGTATGGCTACACCTTC
- | TRBJ1-1 | TRBV4-1 | - | CASSQDGAGESTEAFF | TGCGCCAGCAGCCAAGATGGGGCAGGGGAGTCGACTGAAGCTTTCTTT
- | TRBJ1-1 | TRBV7-2 | - | CASSLASGNTEAFF | TGTGCCAGCAGCTTAGCGTCGGGGAACACTGAAGCTTTCTTT
- | TRBJ1-1 | TRBV6-6 | TRBD1 | CASSYLTGKNTEAFF | TGTGCCAGCAGTTACTTGACAGGGAAGAACACTGAAGCTTTCTTT
- | TRBJ2-3 | TRBV18 | - | CASSRGANTDTQYF | TGTGCCAGCTCACGTGGGGCGAACACAGATACGCAGTATTTT
once | TRBJ1-3 | TRBV5-1 | TRBD1 | CASSLNTGGSGNTIYF | TGCGCCAGCAGCCTTAATACAGGGGGATCTGGAAACACCATATATTTT
- | TRBJ1-1 | TRBV6-2/TRBV6-3 | - | CASSYAIGSHQGMNTEAFF | TGTGCCAGCAGTTACGCCATTGGCAGCCACCAGGGCATGAACACTGAAGCTTTCTTT
once | TRBJ1-5 | TRBV27 | - | CASNALRGNQPQHF | TGTGCCAGCAATGCGCTGAGGGGCAATCAGCCCCAGCATTTT
- | TRBJ1-3 | TRBV5-1 | - | CASSTRSGSGNTIYF | TGCGCCAGCAGCACGAGGTCGGGCTCTGGAAACACCATATATTTT
- | TRBJ1-2 | TRBV19 | - | CASSVGLEGRRGYTF | TGTGCCAGTAGTGTCGGTTTGGAGGGACGTCGAGGCTACACCTTC
- | TRBJ1-2 | TRBV5-1 | - | CASSLVAGTNYGYTF | TGCGCCAGCAGCTTGGTGGCGGGAACTAACTATGGCTACACCTTC
- | TRBJ1-6 | TRBV9 | - | CASSLGQYNSPLHF | TGTGCCAGCAGCTTGGGCCAATATAATTCACCCCTCCACTTT
- | TRBJ1-2 | TRBV9 | TRBD1 | CASSVGDRVPYGYTF | TGTGCCAGCAGCGTAGGGGACAGGGTTCCCTATGGCTACACCTTC
- | TRBJ2-7 | TRBV6-5 | - | CASSRTASYEQYF | TGTGCCAGCAGTCGGACAGCTTCCTACGAGCAGTACTTC
- | TRBJ1-6 | TRBV27 | - | CASSLKFQGYSPLHF | TGTGCCAGCAGTTTAAAGTTCCAGGGGTATTCACCCCTCCACTTT